The next 20 T cell receptor beta chains were all read from a single sample in a study of cytomegalovirus exposure and HLA in healthy donors. Assay: immunoSEQ multiplex PCR; the TCRdb copy retains only in-frame clones and omits some. This table has roughly 280,000 clones, approximately 86% appearing once. The sample consisted of PBMCs. The receptors here all came from a woman aged 18-35 years in good health and CMV-seronegative.

The chain links TRBV5-1 to TRBJ1-6; tentative D call: TRBD1 (5 bases). Trimming shortened V by 0 bases and J by 5 bases, and 12 bases separated the two germline ends. CDR1 is SGHRS, CDR2 YFSETQ, per germline. The CDR3 contains 16 residues. The CDR3: CASSLDSGLDNSPLHF. The CDR3, as DNA: TGCGCCAGCAGCTTGGATTCGGGACTTGATAATTCACCCCTCCACTTT.

The chain combines TRBV30 with TRBJ2-1; 10 bases line up with TRBD2. Germline trimming cut 4 bases from V and 8 bases from J; bases unmatched to any gene: 2. Germline V gene lookup returns CDR1 GTSNPN and CDR2 SVGIG (reference sequence). The CDR3 is made up of 12 amino acids. The chain's CDR3 is CAWMLAGDEQFF. The CDR3 DNA sequence: TGTGCCTGGATGCTAGCGGGAGATGAGCAGTTCTTC. The full variable domain, completed using reference TRBV30 and TRBJ2-1, is SQTIHQWPATLVQPVGSPLSLECTVEGTSNPNLYWYRQAAGRGLQLLFYSVGIGQISSEVPQNLSASRPQDRQFILSSKKLLLSDSGFYLCAWMLAGDEQFFGPGTRLTVL.

This chain links TRBV27 with TRBJ2-7; 10 nucleotides line up with TRBD2. The CDR3 spans 14 residues. The trim removed 5 bases at V and 2 bases at J, leaving 3 bases unmatched. The germline V gene encodes CDR1 MNHEY and CDR2 SMNVEV (reference sequence). Here the CDR3 reads CASSPSGSPYEQYF. CDR3 in DNA: TGTGCCAGCAGTCCTAGCGGGAGTCCCTACGAGCAGTACTTC.

DNA for the CDR3: TGTGCCAGCAGCATTTATCAGGGCCTCAATGAAAAACTGTTTTTT. Protein: CASSIYQGLNEKLFF. The chain couples TRBV13 to TRBJ1-4; a possible D gene is TRBD1 (5 bases). The CDR3 totals 15 residues. CDR1 is PRHDT, CDR2 FYEKMQ, per germline (reference sequence). V lost 5 bases and J 5 bases, leaving 15 bases between the germline ends.

The V gene is TRBV5-1, the J gene TRBJ2-1; TRBD2 aligns across 8 bases. CDR1 and CDR2 (germline): SGHRS, YFSETQ. The CDR3 is made up of 15 amino acids. V was pared by 0 bases and J by 4 bases, with 3 bases of the junction left unmatched. The CDR3 region is CASSLDGRAYNEQFF. DNA of the CDR3: TGCGCCAGCAGCTTGGACGGGAGGGCGTACAATGAGCAGTTCTTC.

The rearrangement links TRBV7-9 to TRBJ2-1; TRBD1 might be the D (6 bases). Trimming left V 1 base short and J 4 bases short, with 14 bases between. The CDR3 runs 16 residues. Germline V lookup: CDR1 SEHNR, CDR2 FQNEAQ (reference sequence). The CDR3 sequence is CASSLVPDRIYNEQFF. DNA of the CDR3: TGTGCCAGCAGCTTAGTACCGGACAGAATTTACAATGAGCAGTTCTTC. The whole variable domain, filled in from reference TRBV7-9 and TRBJ2-1, reads DTGVSQNPRHKITKRGQNVTFRCDPISEHNRLYWYRQTLGQGPEFLTYFQNEAQLEKSRLLSDRFSAERPKGSFSTLEIQRTEQGDSAMYLCASSLVPDRIYNEQFFGPGTRLTVL.

The chain has TRBV7-8 and TRBJ2-1, with TRBD2 as a possible D gene (5 bases). V gave up 1 base and J gave up 6 bases, with 13 bases separating them. The CDR3 sequence is 15 residues long. Germline CDR1 reads SGHVS; CDR2 reads FQNEAQ. The CDR3 region has the DNA TGTGCCAGCAGCTTAGTACCGCTGAGGGTCAATGAGCAGTTCTTC. It translates to CASSLVPLRVNEQFF.

This rearrangement joins TRBV28 to TRBJ1-4; tentative D call: TRBD1 (5 bases). There are 13 residues in the CDR3. The germline gives CDR1 MDHEN, CDR2 SYDVKM. Between the trimmed V and J ends, which lost 6 bases and 7 bases, there was a span of 12 bases. CDR3 protein: CASSSRGSEKLFF. CDR3 nucleotides: TGTGCCAGCAGCTCCCGGGGGAGTGAAAAACTGTTTTTT.

This clone was recorded a few times. The chain uses TRBV19 and TRBJ1-2; 7 nucleotides agree with TRBD1. The CDR3 sequence is 17 residues long. Germline assignment: CDR1 LNHDA and CDR2 SQIVND (reference sequence). J lost 4 bases, V lost 5 bases, and 16 bases had no gene match. The CDR3 sequence is CASSSDKRQGSIYGYTF. CDR3 bases: TGTGCCAGTAGTTCGGACAAGCGACAGGGTTCCATCTATGGCTACACCTTC.

This chain connects TRBV10-1 to TRBJ1-2; 7 bases fit TRBD1. V dropped 2 bases and J dropped 4; count of bases not matched to a gene: 7. There are 15 residues in the CDR3. Germline V gene sequence: CDR1 WNHNN, CDR2 SYGVQD (reference sequence). This CDR3 reads CASSETRGRGYGYTF. CDR3 bases: TGCGCCAGCAGTGAGACAAGGGGGCGCGGCTATGGCTACACCTTC.

The chain combines TRBV11-2 with TRBJ2-7, with TRBD1 identical over 7 bases. The germline V gene encodes CDR1 SGHAT and CDR2 FQNNGV. This CDR3 is built from 15 residues. With 5 bases clipped from V and 7 bases from J, the junction kept 14 bases outside the gene matches. In DNA form, the CDR3 reads TGTGCCAGCAGCCCGTTAGGGGGCCCCGTTGGAGAGCAGTACTTC. It translates to CASSPLGGPVGEQYF.

The chain carries TRBV7-2 and TRBJ1-1; D is unresolved. The germline V and J ends were trimmed by 2 bases and 5 bases, with 12 bases remaining between them. Per the germline V gene, CDR1 is SGHTA and CDR2 is FQGNSA. CDR3 length: 14 amino acids. The CDR3 bases are TGTGCCAGCAGCTTAAGAGGGTTGGAGACTGAAGCTTTCTTT. Translation gives CASSLRGLETEAFF.

CDR3 coding DNA: TGTGCCAGCAGCCGAGGGGGCAAAGTCAATGAGCAGTTCTTC. Its translation is CASSRGGKVNEQFF. The chain combines TRBV9 with TRBJ2-1; TRBD1 matches at 7 bases. V lost 4 bases, J lost 6 bases, and 7 bases stayed unmatched. Germline V gene data show CDR1 as SGDLS and CDR2 as YYNGEE. This CDR3 comprises 14 residues.

This CDR3 is CASSLRQGGSTNEKLFF. The CDR3 DNA reads TGTGCCAGCAGCTTAAGACAGGGAGGATCAACTAATGAAAAACTGTTTTTT. The chain combines TRBV7-2 with TRBJ1-4, with 7 nucleotides matching TRBD1. V lost 2 bases to trimming and J lost 0 bases; unmatched junction nucleotides: 6. Germline values: CDR1 SGHTA, CDR2 FQGNSA. The CDR3 contains 17 residues.

The genes are TRBV11-2 and TRBJ2-2, with a possible D match to TRBD1 (5 bases). The V end lost 1 base, the J end lost 6 bases, and 12 bases lay between the germline ends. The CDR3 is made up of 15 amino acids. Germline V gives CDR1 SGHAT, CDR2 FQNNGV. The DNA for the CDR3 is TGTGCCAGCAGCTTAGCGCAGGGTTCCCCCGGGGAGCTGTTTTTT. Translation gives CASSLAQGSPGELFF. The variable domain in full, with the rest retrieved from reference TRBV11-2 and TRBJ2-2, is EAGVAQSPRYKIIEKRQSVAFWCNPISGHATLYWYQQILGQGPKLLIQFQNNGVVDDSQLPKDRFSAERLKGVDSTLKIQPAKLEDSAVYLCASSLAQGSPGELFFGEGSRLTVL.

The J gene is TRBJ1-1, the V gene TRBV5-1, with no clear D. Germline loops: CDR1 SGHRS, CDR2 YFSETQ. CDR3 length: 13 residues. V was trimmed by 4 bases and J by 5 bases, leaving 12 bases between them. Written as DNA, the CDR3 is TGCGCCAGCAGCCTCGAGACGGGGACTGAAGCTTTCTTT. Translation: CASSLETGTEAFF.

This sequence joins TRBV10-2 and TRBJ1-3, with D unclear. This CDR3 is built from 15 residues. Germline CDR1 is WSHSY and CDR2 is SAAADI. V was clipped by 5 bases and J by 1 base, with 12 bases between them. The CDR3: CASSLGRVSGNTIYF. The CDR3 DNA follows: TGCGCCAGCAGTCTCGGTCGGGTTTCTGGAAACACCATATATTTT.

The sample holds a few counts of this clone. The genes are TRBV7-2 and TRBJ1-1; 8 bases are shared with TRBD1. From germline, CDR1 is SGHTA and CDR2 FQGNSA. Losses at the gene ends were 5 bases for V and 3 bases for J; bases not matched to a gene: 11. This CDR3 has 16 residues. CDR3 protein: CASSRLGQGIDTEAFF. CDR3 DNA: TGTGCCAGCAGCCGCCTAGGACAGGGAATCGACACTGAAGCTTTCTTT.

The genes are TRBV5-6 and TRBJ1-1; D is possibly TRBD1 (5 bases). The CDR3 spans 14 residues. Germline lookup yields CDR1 SGHDT and CDR2 YYEEEE. The V gene lost 5 bases and the J gene lost 0 bases, with 11 bases spanning the gap. CDR3 bases: TGTGCCAGCAGTTTGACAGTAGTGAACACTGAAGCTTTCTTT. Amino acid sequence: CASSLTVVNTEAFF.

V gene TRBV4-3 combines with J gene TRBJ2-7; D unresolved. CDR1 and CDR2 from the germline V gene are LGHNA and YSLEER. The CDR3 extends over 16 amino acids. Trimming removed 6 bases from V and 2 bases from J, with 20 bases in between. The DNA of the CDR3 is TGCGCCAGCAGACATACGGTGGGCCTATCACCCTACGAGCAGTACTTC. Its protein is CASRHTVGLSPYEQYF.